A single sample is the source of the 27 T cell receptor beta chains below, sequenced in a study of cytomegalovirus exposure and HLA in healthy donors. TCRdb keeps only in-frame clones here, not all; method: immunoSEQ multiplex PCR. Of around 260,000 clones in the sample, less than 95% are singletons; the top ten hold around 3.3%. Sequencing input: PBMCs. Receptors were obtained from a woman in her twenties or thirties in good health and CMV-seronegative.

The chain carries TRBV27 and TRBJ2-3, with D possibly being TRBD1 (6 bases). Trimming removed 3 bases from V and 1 base from J, with 17 bases in between. Germline lookup yields CDR1 MNHEY and CDR2 SMNVEV (reference sequence). The CDR3 covers 17 residues. The CDR3 protein is CASSFIGGDTGTDTQYF. The CDR3 DNA is TGTGCCAGCAGTTTTATAGGGGGAGACACCGGCACAGATACGCAGTATTTT.

The chain combines TRBV4-2 with TRBJ2-3; D remains ambiguous. V was trimmed by 1 base and J by 0 bases, leaving 8 bases between them. CDR3 size: 15 residues. Germline V gene lookup returns CDR1 LGHNA and CDR2 YNFKEQ. Here the CDR3 reads CASSQAPFSTDTQYF. Written as DNA, the CDR3 is TGTGCCAGCAGCCAAGCGCCTTTTAGCACAGATACGCAGTATTTT.

The rearrangement joins TRBV5-1 to TRBJ2-1; D is ambiguous. Trimming took 0 bases from V and 4 from J, leaving 14 bases between them. Germline V gene sequence: CDR1 SGHRS, CDR2 YFSETQ. This CDR3 spans 16 amino acids. For the CDR3, the DNA is TGCGCCAGCAGCTTGGTCGCTCTCTCTCAATACAATGAGCAGTTCTTC. Its protein is CASSLVALSQYNEQFF.

This clone came up a few times. The chain employs TRBV28 and TRBJ2-2; maybe TRBD2 (6 bases). The ends were cut back, 2 bases at V and 5 bases at J, with 12 bases in the middle. Germline V gene sequence: CDR1 MDHEN, CDR2 SYDVKM. This CDR3 has 15 amino acids. CDR3: CASSLRGMRTGELFF. The CDR3 DNA follows: TGTGCCAGCAGTTTACGGGGGATGAGGACCGGGGAGCTGTTTTTT.

V usage is TRBV9 and J usage is TRBJ1-3, with 9 positions matching TRBD1. CDR1 and CDR2 (germline): SGDLS, YYNGEE. The CDR3 spans 16 residues. With 3 bases clipped from V and 7 bases from J, the junction kept 11 bases outside the gene matches. The CDR3 loop is CASSGGHQTGGNTIYF. In nucleotides, the CDR3 is TGTGCCAGCAGCGGGGGCCACCAGACAGGGGGTAACACCATATATTTT.

The V and J genes are TRBV11-2 and TRBJ1-2, with 8 nucleotides matching TRBD1. The V segment lost 5 bases and the J segment 4 bases; nucleotides outside the gene matches: 6. This CDR3 is 14 amino acids long. The germline V gene has CDR1 SGHAT and CDR2 FQNNGV. Written as DNA, the CDR3 is TGTGCCAGCAGCCCCTGGGACAGGACCTATGGCTACACCTTC. Encoded protein: CASSPWDRTYGYTF.

The gene calls are TRBV13 and TRBJ2-5; the match to TRBD2 covers 9 bases. Germline-derived CDR1 and CDR2 are PRHDT and FYEKMQ (reference sequence). The CDR3 loop spans 16 amino acids. After removal of 5 bases from V and 1 base from J, the junction contained 8 bases not matched to a gene. The DNA of the CDR3 is TGTGCCAGCAGCCCGAGACTAGCGGCCGTCCAAGAGACCCAGTACTTC. Translating gives CASSPRLAAVQETQYF.

A few counts support this clone. The chain carries TRBV10-1 and TRBJ2-7; TRBD1 matches at 10 bases. CDR1 WNHNN and CDR2 SYGVQD come from the germline V gene (reference sequence). V dropped 6 bases and J dropped 2; count of bases not matched to a gene: 4. The CDR3 has 14 residues. The CDR3 reads CASRATGGTYEQYF. CDR3 coding DNA: TGCGCCAGCAGGGCGACAGGGGGCACCTACGAGCAGTACTTC.

The rearrangement uses TRBV15 and TRBJ2-7, with D perhaps assigned TRBD1 or TRBD2 (5 bases each). This CDR3 is built from 14 residues. V lost 7 bases, J lost 0 bases, and 13 bases lay in between. CDR1 is LNHNV, CDR2 YYDKDF, per germline (reference sequence). CDR3 nucleotide sequence: TGTGCCACCACGGGACCCCTGAACTCCTACGAGCAGTACTTC. Encoded protein: CATTGPLNSYEQYF.

The CDR3 DNA follows: TGCGCCAGCAGTCGCCTGGCGGGAGGGTCCTACAATGAGCAGTTCTTC. This codes for CASSRLAGGSYNEQFF. The rearrangement joins TRBV4-1 to TRBJ2-1, with TRBD2 identical over 9 bases. V lost 6 bases, J lost 1 base, and 7 bases stayed unmatched. CDR1 MGHRA and CDR2 YSYEKL come from the germline V gene. The CDR3 loop spans 16 amino acids.

This sequence joins TRBV4-3 and TRBJ2-1; TRBD2 aligns across 11 bases. Germline loops: CDR1 LGHNA, CDR2 YSLEER. With 0 bases clipped from V and 9 bases from J, the junction kept 4 bases outside the gene matches. The CDR3 is 15 amino acids. The CDR3 coding sequence is TGCGCCAGCAGCCAAGAACTAGCGGGAGTCTCTGAGCAGTTCTTC. Amino acids: CASSQELAGVSEQFF.

V usage is TRBV5-1 and J usage is TRBJ2-1; weak D call: TRBD2 (6 bases). The CDR3 is made up of 15 amino acids. Germline loops: CDR1 SGHRS, CDR2 YFSETQ. V lost 3 bases, J lost 8 bases, and 18 bases lay in between. In DNA form, the CDR3 reads TGCGCCAGCAGCTCTACCGGGACTCCCACGGATGAGCAGTTCTTC. Its translation: CASSSTGTPTDEQFF.

V usage is TRBV28 and J usage is TRBJ1-4; D call uncertain. The CDR3 loop spans 15 amino acids. Germline-derived CDR1 and CDR2 are MDHEN and SYDVKM. The germline V and J ends were trimmed by 4 bases and 0 bases, with 9 bases remaining between them. The CDR3 nucleotides are TGTGCCAGCAGTTCCACGAAGGCAACTAATGAAAAACTGTTTTTT. This encodes CASSSTKATNEKLFF. The whole variable domain, filled in from reference TRBV28 and TRBJ1-4, reads DVKVTQSSRYLVKRTGEKVFLECVQDMDHENMFWYRQDPGLGLRLIYFSYDVKMKEKGDIPEGYSVSREKKERFSLILESASTNQTSMYLCASSSTKATNEKLFFGSGTQLSVL.

The V gene is TRBV10-2, the J gene TRBJ2-7; D uncertain. Trimming took off 6 bases at V and 3 bases at J, with 9 bases between the two ends. Germline CDR1 reads WSHSY; CDR2 reads SAAADI. The CDR3 loop spans 12 amino acids. The CDR3 loop is CASRSQFYEQYF. CDR3 nucleotide sequence: TGCGCCAGCAGGTCACAGTTCTACGAGCAGTACTTC.

V and J are TRBV27 and TRBJ2-5, with 7 bases that match TRBD1. This CDR3 has 14 amino acids. Germline values: CDR1 MNHEY, CDR2 SMNVEV (reference sequence). V shed 4 bases and J 4 bases; nucleotides not matched to a gene: 6. Here the CDR3 reads CASSSDRQGETQYF. The CDR3 DNA follows: TGTGCCAGCAGTTCAGACAGACAGGGAGAGACCCAGTACTTC.

As concerns this clone: This clone may be a read error of a much larger clone one base away. The CDR3 here is CASSHRDTGELFF. The CDR3 nucleotides are TGTGCCAGCAGCCACCGGGACACCGGGGAGCTGTTTTTT. This rearrangement joins TRBV4-2 to TRBJ2-2; no reliable D call. Trimming took 3 bases from V and 3 from J, leaving 5 bases between them. This CDR3 has 13 amino acids. Germline CDR1 reads LGHNA; CDR2 reads YNFKEQ.

CDR3 in amino acids: CASSFDGTQETQYF. CDR3 in DNA: TGCGCCAGCAGCTTCGACGGTACCCAAGAGACCCAGTACTTC. The V and J genes are TRBV5-1 and TRBJ2-5; D is unclear. Germline V gives CDR1 SGHRS, CDR2 YFSETQ. Trimming stripped 2 bases from V and 1 base from J, with 9 bases between. The CDR3 totals 14 residues.

This clone was recorded once. This sequence joins TRBV30 and TRBJ2-1; possibly TRBD2 for D (5 bases). The V gene lost 0 bases and the J gene lost 7 bases, with 13 bases spanning the gap. The CDR3 sequence is 14 residues long. Germline V CDR1 and CDR2: GTSNPN, SVGIG (reference sequence). CDR3 nucleotide sequence: TGTGCCTGGAGTGTAGTGACTACCCAGAATGAGCAGTTCTTC. This sequence encodes CAWSVVTTQNEQFF.

The rearrangement joins TRBV27 to TRBJ2-3; 10 nucleotides agree with TRBD2. This CDR3 comprises 16 residues. Germline-derived CDR1 and CDR2 are MNHEY and SMNVEV (reference sequence). Trimming removed 3 bases from V and 1 base from J; junction bases left unmatched: 4. The CDR3 sequence: CASSFLAGARTDTQYF. The CDR3 DNA is TGTGCCAGCAGTTTCCTAGCGGGAGCCCGCACAGATACGCAGTATTTT.

J is TRBJ2-5 and V is TRBV5-6, with D possibly TRBD2 on 5 matching bases. CDR1 is SGHDT, CDR2 YYEEEE, per germline. V was shortened by 6 bases and J by 5 bases, with 26 bases between the two germline ends. The CDR3 consists of 17 residues. DNA for the CDR3: TGTGCCAGCATCCCGGGTCGGGAAAGACTGTTGGGGGAGACCCAGTACTTC. Translating gives CASIPGRERLLGETQYF.

The chain is built from TRBV13 and TRBJ1-5, with TRBD1 matching over 12 bases. CDR1 is PRHDT, CDR2 FYEKMQ, per germline (reference sequence). V gave up 5 bases and J gave up 6 bases; unmatched junction bases: 5. CDR3 length equals 15 residues. CDR3 residues: CASSVGQGAAQPQHF. Here the CDR3 DNA reads TGTGCCAGCAGCGTGGGACAGGGGGCGGCTCAGCCCCAGCATTTT.

A single count supports this clone. This rearrangement joins TRBV7-2 to TRBJ2-3, with 10 bases lining up with TRBD2. V was pared by 2 bases and J by 3 bases, with 5 bases of the junction left unmatched. This CDR3 comprises 16 residues. Germline V gene data show CDR1 as SGHTA and CDR2 as FQGNSA. CDR3 protein: CASSLQAGGPTDTQYF. CDR3 nucleotides: TGTGCCAGCAGCTTACAAGCGGGAGGGCCGACAGATACGCAGTATTTT.

About this clone: The same CDR3 can be traced to other DNA sequences in this sample. This chain uses TRBV27 with TRBJ2-7; no definite D call. The CDR3 runs to 15 residues. The V gene's germline CDR1 is MNHEY and CDR2 SMNVEV (reference sequence). Trimming cost V 0 bases and J 1 base, with 10 bases left between them. The CDR3 DNA sequence: TGTGCCAGCAGTTTATCGATCACAGTTTCCTACGAGCAGTACTTC. Translation: CASSLSITVSYEQYF.

This chain links TRBV14 with TRBJ2-7; no clear D. Per germline, CDR1 SGHDN and CDR2 FVKESK. V lost 3 bases to trimming and J lost 4 bases, with 7 bases between them. This CDR3 contains 12 residues. The CDR3 DNA follows: TGTGCCAGCAGCCAGTCCATTTACGAGCAGTACTTC. Residues: CASSQSIYEQYF.

The chain combines TRBV7-9 with TRBJ2-3; 7 bases match TRBD2. The V segment lost 5 bases and the J segment 0 bases; nucleotides outside the gene matches: 8. The CDR3 is made up of 16 amino acids. Per the germline V gene, CDR1 is SEHNR and CDR2 is FQNEAQ (reference sequence). DNA for the CDR3: TGTGCCAGCAGCGTCCTAGCGGATGGGAGCACAGATACGCAGTATTTT. Protein sequence: CASSVLADGSTDTQYF.

V gene TRBV2 combines with J gene TRBJ1-1, with D possibly matching TRBD1 (5 bases). With 7 bases removed from V and 0 bases from J, the gap between germline ends came to 9 bases. Germline V gene sequence: CDR1 SNHLY, CDR2 FYNNEI. The length of the CDR3 is 13 residues. Written as DNA, the CDR3 is TGTGCCAGCAAAAGGGGCATGAACACTGAAGCTTTCTTT. Translation: CASKRGMNTEAFF.

This chain connects TRBV6-5 to TRBJ2-5; D is unclear. V was cut by 2 bases and J by 5 bases, with 12 bases left in between. Germline assignment: CDR1 MNHEY and CDR2 SVGAGI. The CDR3 is made up of 14 amino acids. The CDR3 nucleotides read TGTGCCAGCAGTTACCAGGCCCCTCCCGAGACCCAGTACTTC. It codes for CASSYQAPPETQYF.